This T cell receptor (beta chain) was identified during a study of long-term antiretroviral therapy in people with HIV. Overall study results and limits: Compared with controls, HIV repertoires showed narrower CDR3 length ranges.

Turning to this clone: Its antigen is not known.

The CDR3 runs 16 residues. Germline values: CDR1 ENHRY, CDR2 SYGVKD. Trimming cost V 6 bases and J 7 bases, with 22 bases left between them. Donors each had at least one pre-ART PBMC sample and at least two post-ART ones. Every sample had about 1-11 million cryopreserved PBMC in it before DNA extraction. With survey level as its setting, the immunoSEQ assay was v3.0. TCRdb's copy holds only in-frame clones and misses some; the assay was immunoSEQ multiplex PCR. The sample gives tens of thousands of clones, about four fifths of which show up once; 23% is in the top ten. The sequence derives from a middle-aged man with HIV. The source was unsorted PBMCs, collected 0.4 years after starting antiretroviral therapy. The chain has TRBV10-3 and TRBJ2-1; D ambiguous. CDR3: CAISRTLDFMGNEQFF. Written as DNA, the CDR3 is TGTGCCATCAGCAGAACGCTTGATTTTATGGGAAATGAGCAGTTCTTC.